One sample yielded the 9 T cell receptor beta chains listed below, sequenced in a study of graft-versus-host responses after intestinal transplantation. Assay: immunoSEQ multiplex PCR; the TCRdb copy retains only in-frame clones and omits some. The sample shows almost 55,000 clones, about 89% of them seen only once. The sample in question was PBMCs, obtained nearly 670 days after intestinal transplant. The receptors stem from a human patient who received an intestinal transplant, so some T cells may come from the graft donor.

The genes are TRBV7-9 and TRBJ2-5, with D possibly matching TRBD2 (8 bases). This CDR3 is built from 17 residues. The V gene lost 0 bases and the J gene lost 2 bases, with 16 bases spanning the gap. The germline V gene encodes CDR1 SEHNR and CDR2 FQNEAQ (reference sequence). CDR3 bases: TGTGCCAGCAGCTTAGCGCGAGGGGGCGGGGGGCAAGAGACCCAGTACTTC. Translated: CASSLARGGGGQETQYF.

V and J are TRBV19 and TRBJ1-5, with 12 bases fitting TRBD1. The germline V gene has CDR1 LNHDA and CDR2 SQIVND (reference sequence). Germline trimming cut 4 bases from V and 9 bases from J; bases unmatched to any gene: 13. This CDR3 has 17 residues. DNA for the CDR3: TGTGCCAGTAGTAGGGACAGGGGGCCAGCCTTTAATTGGCCCCAGCATTTT. This encodes CASSRDRGPAFNWPQHF.

J is TRBJ2-7 and V is TRBV18, with TRBD2 identical over 7 bases. Per germline, CDR1 KGHSH and CDR2 LQKENI. The CDR3 has 15 residues. V lost 4 bases to trimming and J lost 0 bases; unmatched junction nucleotides: 6. In nucleotides, the CDR3 is TGTGCCAGCTCACTTGGGGACTACCCCTCCTACGAGCAGTACTTC. Translated: CASSLGDYPSYEQYF.

A few counts support this clone. The gene calls are TRBV5-6 and TRBJ1-2; D not certain. This CDR3 comprises 13 residues. Germline CDR1 is SGHDT and CDR2 is YYEEEE. Trimming took 1 base from V and 8 from J, leaving 12 bases between them. For the CDR3, the DNA is TGTGCCAGCAGCTTGAGGGAGGAGGGAGGCTACACCTTC. Translating gives CASSLREEGGYTF.

This chain joins TRBV2 and TRBJ2-2; D ambiguous. Per the germline V gene, CDR1 is SNHLY and CDR2 is FYNNEI. V was pared by 8 bases and J by 5 bases, with 18 bases between. The CDR3 is 15 amino acids. CDR3 region: CASGVGQPATGELFF. DNA for the CDR3: TGTGCCAGCGGGGTGGGCCAACCAGCAACCGGGGAGCTGTTTTTT.

The chain uses TRBV6-1 and TRBJ1-2; D not resolved. CDR1 MNHNS and CDR2 SASEGT come from the germline V gene. V was trimmed by 5 bases and J by 4 bases, leaving 5 bases between them. The CDR3 runs 11 residues. The CDR3: CASSRVYGYTF. In DNA form, the CDR3 reads TGTGCCAGCAGTCGGGTCTATGGCTACACCTTC.

The chain employs TRBV5-1 and TRBJ1-6; the match to TRBD1 covers 7 bases. The CDR3 has 15 amino acids. Germline V gene lookup returns CDR1 SGHRS and CDR2 YFSETQ. The V gene end was trimmed by 4 bases and the J gene end by 5 bases; junction bases not matched to a gene: 6. This CDR3 reads CASSVDRVDNSPLHF. The CDR3 DNA sequence: TGCGCCAGCAGCGTAGACAGGGTCGATAATTCACCCCTCCACTTT.

This clone was observed a few times. The chain couples TRBV6-1 to TRBJ2-5; 8 bases line up with TRBD2. This CDR3 is 15 amino acids long. Germline V gives CDR1 MNHNS, CDR2 SASEGT. Trimming at V came to 5 bases and at J to 5 bases, leaving 10 bases not matched to a gene. The CDR3 sequence is CASSIERGRVETQYF. CDR3 coding DNA: TGTGCCAGCAGTATAGAGCGGGGGCGGGTGGAGACCCAGTACTTC.

The chain recombines TRBV7-9 with TRBJ1-1, with D uncertain. CDR1 and CDR2 (germline): SEHNR, FQNEAQ (reference sequence). The V gene lost 3 bases and the J gene lost 5 bases, with 4 bases spanning the gap. The CDR3 consists of 11 residues. The CDR3 here is CASSFTTEAFF. The CDR3 DNA reads as TGTGCCAGCAGCTTTACGACTGAAGCTTTCTTT.